This T cell receptor beta chain comes out of a study of CD4 T cells in relation to SARS-CoV-2 and coronaviruses. Study-level background: After roughly eleven days of antigen culture, PBMC TCR beta CDR3s were sequenced.

Sequenced by immunoSEQ multiplex PCR; TCRdb stores in-frame clones only, minus some. This table holds approximately 20,000 clones, around 72% found once. Before the COVID-19 pandemic, during about 2010-2018, CD4+ T cells were taken from unexposed donors. The cells were cultured for about ten days before CD4+ T cells were isolated. This CDR3 contains 15 residues. Germline CDR1 and CDR2: MDHEN and SYDVKM. V was clipped by 6 bases and J by 2 bases; unmatched bases: 6. General study findings and limits: This crossreactivity analysis covered spike protein alone, no other viral proteins. Compared with monoreactive clones, crossreactive clones showed significantly weaker SARS-CoV-2 expansion.

This clone occurred a few times. Antigen unknown. The sample taken for sequencing was CD4+ T cells from PBMCs, cultured in vitro. V usage is TRBV28 and J usage is TRBJ2-7; 11 nucleotides match TRBD2. This clonotype was obtained from a human donor in good health. CDR3 region: CASRSGTSGPYEQYF. The CDR3 DNA reads as TGTGCCAGCAGGTCAGGGACTAGCGGTCCCTACGAGCAGTACTTC. Combining the CDR3 with reference TRBV28 and TRBJ2-7 gives the whole variable domain DVKVTQSSRYLVKRTGEKVFLECVQDMDHENMFWYRQDPGLGLRLIYFSYDVKMKEKGDIPEGYSVSREKKERFSLILESASTNQTSMYLCASRSGTSGPYEQYFGPGTRLTVT.